The rows below give T cell receptor beta chains drawn from one sample of a study of blood T cell repertoires in COVID-19. Data came from immunoSEQ multiplex PCR; TCRdb stores just in-frame clones and leaves some out. The top ten clones hold about 4.5% of a sample with about 190,000 clones, around 90% of them seen once. Sequencing input: peripheral blood. These receptors originate from a human donor in a cohort sampled during active COVID-19. Both conserved end residues are part of each CDR3. A D gene is named only where the DNA matches it firmly. Rows may omit the clone size; those that give it use once, few, many or a size class.

TRBV3-1/TRBV3-2	TRBJ2-2	15	TRBD2	.	CASRKAGGPTGELFF	TGTGCCAGCAGAAAAGCGGGAGGGCCCACCGGGGAGCTGTTTTTT
TRBV7-8	TRBJ1-4	14	.	.	CASSFGQINEKLFF	TGTGCCAGCAGCTTTGGACAGATCAATGAAAAACTGTTTTTT
TRBV28	TRBJ1-5	15	.	once	CASNRRGEGNQPQHF	TGTGCCAGCAATAGACGGGGGGAGGGCAACCAGCCCCAGCATTTT
TRBV4-3	TRBJ1-2	16	TRBD1	once	CASSQDRDRGNDGYTF	TGCGCCAGCAGCCAAGATAGGGACAGGGGGAATGATGGCTACACCTTC
TRBV6-5	TRBJ1-2	14	TRBD1	.	CASSRTGGTYGYTF	TGTGCCAGCAGTAGGACAGGGGGGACCTATGGCTACACCTTC
TRBV9	TRBJ2-3	14	TRBD2	.	CASTVGGSADTQYF	TGTGCCAGCACCGTGGGGGGGAGCGCAGATACGCAGTATTTT
TRBV18	TRBJ2-1	16	.	.	CASFRLAQSSYNEQFF	TGTGCCAGCTTTAGGCTAGCCCAGAGCTCCTACAATGAGCAGTTCTTC
TRBV28	TRBJ1-4	13	.	.	CASSLILNEKLFF	TGTGCCAGCAGTTTAATACTTAATGAAAAACTGTTTTTT
TRBV2	TRBJ2-1	15	.	.	CASSLQRGQHNEQFF	TGTGCCAGCAGTCTCCAGCGGGGACAACACAATGAGCAGTTCTTC
TRBV4-1	TRBJ2-3	17	.	.	CASSQDRDGGDTDTQYF	TGCGCCAGCAGCCAAGATCGGGACGGGGGAGACACAGATACGCAGTATTTT
TRBV27	TRBJ2-7	14	TRBD2	.	CASKPSGRSYEQYF	TGTGCCAGCAAACCTAGCGGGAGATCCTACGAGCAGTACTTC
TRBV5-1	TRBJ2-1	16	TRBD2	.	CASSSNLAGGYNEQFF	TGCGCCAGCAGCTCCAACCTAGCGGGGGGCTACAATGAGCAGTTCTTC
TRBV28	TRBJ2-7	15	.	.	CASSFTTGRSYEQYF	TGTGCCAGCAGTTTTACGACAGGGAGGTCCTACGAGCAGTACTTC
TRBV7-9	TRBJ2-5	14	.	.	CASSSGERQETQYF	TGTGCCAGCAGCTCAGGGGAACGACAAGAGACCCAGTACTTC
TRBV4-3	TRBJ1-2	16	TRBD1	.	CASSQDRDRGLYGYTF	TGCGCCAGCAGCCAAGATAGGGACAGGGGGTTATATGGCTACACCTTC
TRBV7-6	TRBJ2-2	14	.	.	CASGRGANTGELFF	TGTGCCAGCGGACGCGGGGCGAACACCGGGGAGCTGTTTTTT
TRBV5-4	TRBJ2-7	14	TRBD1	.	CASSLGQASHEQYF	TGTGCCAGCAGCTTAGGACAGGCCTCCCACGAGCAGTACTTC
TRBV3-1/TRBV3-2	TRBJ2-7	13	.	.	CASSYRGYYEQYF	TGTGCCAGCAGCTACCGAGGTTATTACGAGCAGTACTTC
TRBV4-3	TRBJ2-7	14	.	.	CASSQDQGPYEQYF	TGCGCCAGCAGCCAAGACCAGGGTCCCTACGAGCAGTACTTC
TRBV4-3	TRBJ2-7	14	.	.	CASSQELRSYEQYF	TGCGCCAGCAGCCAAGAATTACGGAGCTACGAGCAGTACTTC
TRBV6-6	TRBJ2-7	14	TRBD2	.	CASGGTSGRGKQYF	TGTGCCAGCGGAGGGACTAGCGGGAGAGGAAAGCAGTACTTC
TRBV6-6	TRBJ2-5	17	TRBD2	.	CASSQRLAGGRSGTQYF	TGTGCCAGCAGTCAGCGACTAGCGGGGGGACGGTCCGGGACCCAGTACTTC
TRBV30	TRBJ1-5	14	.	.	CAWSTGNVNQPQHF	TGTGCCTGGAGTACCGGGAATGTCAATCAGCCCCAGCATTTT
TRBV10-1	TRBJ2-3	17	TRBD2	.	CASSDWELAGSTDTQYF	TGCGCCAGCAGTGATTGGGAACTAGCGGGAAGCACAGATACGCAGTATTTT
TRBV7-9	TRBJ2-7	14	TRBD2	.	CASSTGLAGVEQYF	TGTGCCAGCAGCACCGGACTAGCGGGAGTGGAGCAGTACTTC
TRBV19	TRBJ1-6	15	.	.	CASSISVMGSSPLHF	TGTGCCAGTAGTATTTCTGTTATGGGGAGTTCACCCCTCCACTTT
TRBV9	TRBJ2-7	15	TRBD2	.	CASSVDGSGSYEQYF	TGTGCCAGCAGCGTAGACGGTAGCGGGTCCTACGAGCAGTACTTC
TRBV28	TRBJ1-2	13	.	once	CASSPGVGYGYTF	TGTGCCAGCAGCCCAGGGGTCGGCTATGGCTACACCTTC
TRBV6-2/TRBV6-3	TRBJ1-1	18	TRBD1	.	CASSYFPGQGVYYTEAFF	TGTGCCAGCAGTTACTTCCCGGGACAGGGAGTTTATTACACTGAAGCTTTCTTT
TRBV20-1	TRBJ1-2	11	TRBD1	.	CSAIQGNGYTF	TGCAGTGCAATACAGGGGAATGGCTACACCTTC
TRBV9	TRBJ2-2	16	.	.	CASSVETGGLGGELFF	TGTGCCAGCAGCGTAGAGACCGGGGGTTTAGGCGGGGAGCTGTTTTTT
TRBV3-1/TRBV3-2	TRBJ2-5	15	TRBD1	.	CASSQPGQGGETQYF	TGTGCCAGCAGCCAACCCGGACAGGGGGGAGAGACCCAGTACTTC
TRBV12-3/TRBV12-4	TRBJ2-7	12	.	.	CASSYGMTKQYF	TGTGCCAGCAGTTATGGAATGACTAAGCAGTACTTC
TRBV27	TRBJ2-3	15	TRBD1	.	CASRDRAFSTDTQYF	TGTGCCAGCAGGGACAGGGCCTTTAGCACAGATACGCAGTATTTT
TRBV27	TRBJ2-3	15	TRBD2	.	CASSRAGAGTDTQYF	TGTGCCAGCAGTCGAGCGGGAGCCGGCACAGATACGCAGTATTTT
TRBV27	TRBJ2-3	14	TRBD2	.	CASSLLAGPDTQYF	TGTGCCAGCAGTTTACTAGCGGGGCCAGATACGCAGTATTTT
TRBV6-6	TRBJ1-2	12	.	.	CASSPSGGGYTF	TGTGCCAGCAGCCCCTCCGGTGGTGGCTACACCTTC
TRBV27	TRBJ1-6	14	.	.	CASSFYSYNSPLHF	TGTGCCAGCAGTTTCTACTCCTATAATTCACCCCTCCACTTT
TRBV3-1/TRBV3-2	TRBJ2-2	16	.	.	CASSQRSYRNTGELFF	TGTGCCAGCAGCCAAAGATCCTACAGGAACACCGGGGAGCTGTTTTTT
TRBV13	TRBJ1-4	16	.	.	CASSLRSPARAGALFF	TGTGCCAGCAGCTTACGGTCTCCGGCCAGGGCGGGAGCACTGTTTTTT
TRBV5-4	TRBJ2-1	15	.	.	CASSLVQGPDNEQFF	TGTGCCAGCAGCTTGGTGCAGGGGCCGGACAATGAGCAGTTCTTC
TRBV6-5	TRBJ2-3	13	.	once	CASQGIGTDTQYF	TGTGCCAGCCAGGGTATAGGCACAGATACGCAGTATTTT
TRBV18	TRBJ1-4	14	TRBD1	.	CASSTGTGAEKLFF	TGTGCCAGCTCGACCGGGACAGGGGCGGAAAAACTGTTTTTT
TRBV4-2	TRBJ2-3	17	TRBD2	.	CASSQPLAGVSTDTQYF	TGTGCCAGCAGCCAGCCACTAGCGGGGGTTAGCACAGATACGCAGTATTTT
TRBV18	TRBJ2-7	14	TRBD2	.	CASSRGLDRPEQYF	TGTGCCAGCTCACGCGGACTAGATAGGCCCGAGCAGTACTTC
TRBV30	TRBJ2-2	15	TRBD1	once	CAWDPGTGGTGELFF	TGTGCCTGGGACCCCGGGACAGGGGGCACCGGGGAGCTGTTTTTT
TRBV7-2	TRBJ1-2	14	.	.	CASSPDSPNYGYTF	TGTGCCAGCAGCCCTGACAGCCCTAACTATGGCTACACCTTC
TRBV7-2	TRBJ2-3	16	.	.	CASSLRARGATDTQYF	TGTGCCAGCAGCCTGAGGGCACGGGGGGCCACAGATACGCAGTATTTT
TRBV11-2	TRBJ1-1	13	.	.	CASSQRLQEEAFF	TGTGCCAGCAGCCAGCGATTACAGGAGGAAGCTTTCTTT
TRBV21-1	TRBJ2-7	14	.	.	CASIRQREPYEQYF	TGTGCCAGTATACGCCAGCGGGAGCCATACGAGCAGTACTTC
TRBV7-9	TRBJ2-1	11	.	.	CASSQQGRQFF	TGTGCCAGCAGCCAACAGGGTCGGCAGTTCTTC
TRBV7-9	TRBJ2-3	15	TRBD2	once	CASQTRLAGTDTQYF	TGTGCCAGCCAGACGCGGCTAGCGGGAACAGATACGCAGTATTTT
TRBV18	TRBJ2-1	17	TRBD1	.	CASSPPFGTGHYNEQFF	TGTGCCAGCTCACCACCGTTCGGGACAGGGCATTACAATGAGCAGTTCTTC
TRBV6-2/TRBV6-3	TRBJ1-2	15	.	.	CASSIQVTANYGYTF	TGTGCCAGCAGCATACAGGTCACCGCTAACTATGGCTACACCTTC